This T cell receptor beta chain was sequenced in a study of CD8 T cells in Susac syndrome. The wider study: Among the Susac syndrome patients sequenced, over 5 had active disease and eight or nine were in remission. Each patient with Susac syndrome, at the time of blood draw, was therapy-naive, on corticosteroids, or on intravenous immunoglobulin alone.

The V and J ends lost 7 bases and 6 bases, in that order; junction bases with no gene match: 17. The CDR3 contains 17 residues. Random-hexamer reverse transcription was applied to about 0.5 to 1 ug RNA. TCR beta CDR3 was amplified by immunoSEQ covering 54 Vbeta and 13 Jbeta. TCRdb passed the immunoSEQ multiplex PCR reads through MiXCR, listing each CDR3 protein once. The repertoire consists of 95,000 to 150,000 distinct CDR3 sequences, with about 95% occurring once and the leading ten covering 0.28%. The clonotype comes from a human donor with Susac syndrome. The chain joins TRBV12-3 or TRBV12-4 to TRBJ1-2; the match to TRBD1 covers 10 bases. Material for sequencing was CD8+ T cells from PBMCs. In DNA, the CDR3 is TGTGCCAGCACCCTTCTCGCCGGGACAGGGGACGTCGATGGCTACACCTTC. Protein sequence: CASTLLAGTGDVDGYTF.